The 18 T cell receptor beta chains given below trace back to one sample, sequenced in a study of cytomegalovirus exposure and HLA in healthy donors. The study ran its PCR with 60 Vbeta and 13 Jbeta primers. Assay: immunoSEQ multiplex PCR; the TCRdb copy retains only in-frame clones and omits some. The data contain around 150,000 clones, about 79% of them singletons. The specimen sequenced was PBMCs. The receptors were sampled from a man aged 45-65 years in good health and CMV-seropositive.

The V gene is TRBV19, the J gene TRBJ1-3; 10 positions agree with TRBD1. The CDR3 length is 14 residues. Trimming removed 8 bases from V and 9 bases from J; junction bases left unmatched: 10. Germline CDR1 is LNHDA and CDR2 is SQIVND (reference sequence). The CDR3 DNA sequence: TGTGCCAGTCGGCCGTCGGGACAGGGGAGCACCATATATTTT. Translation: CASRPSGQGSTIYF.

This clone was seen ten or more times. This chain joins TRBV14 and TRBJ1-4; 11 positions match TRBD1. The CDR3 spans 18 residues. V was pared by 3 bases and J by 7 bases, with 13 bases of the junction left unmatched. Germline V gene lookup returns CDR1 SGHDN and CDR2 FVKESK. The CDR3 region is CASSQHGTGGLGGEKLFF. In DNA, the CDR3 is TGTGCCAGCAGCCAGCACGGGACAGGGGGTCTTGGTGGTGAAAAACTGTTTTTT.

The gene calls are TRBV4-2 and TRBJ1-3; 10 bases are shared with TRBD1. The CDR3 has 15 residues. Trimming cost V 4 bases and J 4 bases; bases outside gene matches: 4. Per the germline V gene, CDR1 is LGHNA and CDR2 is YNFKEQ. CDR3 protein: CASSPPGQGGNTIYF. CDR3 DNA: TGTGCCAGCAGCCCGCCGGGACAGGGGGGAAACACCATATATTTT.

The chain carries TRBV6-1 and TRBJ1-2, with D unclear. V lost 8 bases, J lost 1 base, and 14 bases lay in between. This CDR3 contains 14 residues. Germline V gene data show CDR1 as MNHNS and CDR2 as SASEGT. The CDR3 spells CASPSREINYGYTF. The CDR3 nucleotides are TGTGCCAGCCCTTCAAGGGAGATTAACTATGGCTACACCTTC.

The chain links TRBV18 to TRBJ2-7; 9 positions agree with TRBD1. The CDR3 totals 14 residues. V lost 3 bases, J lost 6 bases, and 6 bases stayed unmatched. Germline V CDR1 and CDR2: KGHSH, LQKENI. The CDR3 here is CASSPRQGEAEQYF. In nucleotides, the CDR3 is TGTGCCAGCTCACCCCGACAGGGGGAGGCCGAGCAGTACTTC.

The rearrangement uses TRBV7-9 and TRBJ1-1; D unresolved. The germline V and J ends were trimmed by 6 bases and 1 base, with 9 bases remaining between them. CDR3 size: 13 residues. Germline lookup yields CDR1 SEHNR and CDR2 FQNEAQ (reference sequence). In DNA form, the CDR3 reads TGTGCCAGCAGGGTTGGGCAGAACACTGAAGCTTTCTTT. Translating gives CASRVGQNTEAFF.

A single count supports this clone. The chain couples TRBV7-3 to TRBJ2-3, with 9 bases matching TRBD2. With V trimmed by 0 bases and J by 3 bases, 4 bases remained unmatched. The CDR3 has 16 amino acids. Looked up from germline, CDR1 is SGHTA and CDR2 is FQGTGA. The CDR3 is CASSLTTGLATDTQYF. DNA of the CDR3: TGTGCCAGCAGCTTAACTACGGGACTAGCAACAGATACGCAGTATTTT.

This chain's CDR3 is CATTTGTTSTDTQYF. The CDR3 DNA sequence: TGTGCCACCACTACAGGGACAACTAGCACAGATACGCAGTATTTT. This rearrangement joins TRBV18 to TRBJ2-3, with D possibly TRBD1 on 6 matching bases. The ends were cut back, 10 bases at V and 0 bases at J, with 17 bases in the middle. The germline V gene has CDR1 KGHSH and CDR2 LQKENI. The CDR3 has 15 amino acids.

The CDR3 spells CASSFFRGSNEQFF. The CDR3 DNA reads as TGTGCCAGCAGCTTCTTTCGCGGGAGCAATGAGCAGTTCTTC. The V and J genes are TRBV11-2 and TRBJ2-1, with 7 bases fitting TRBD2. Per germline, CDR1 SGHAT and CDR2 FQNNGV. The CDR3 length is 14 residues. Trimming removed 3 bases from V and 6 bases from J; junction bases left unmatched: 5.

The V and J genes are TRBV2 and TRBJ2-1; 7 bases agree with TRBD2. The CDR3 totals 14 residues. V lost 10 bases and J lost 3; bases outside the gene matches: 9. Germline V CDR1 and CDR2: SNHLY, FYNNEI. The DNA of the CDR3 is TGTGCCACCCAAACGGCGGGGGACTACAATGAGCAGTTCTTC. Translated: CATQTAGDYNEQFF.

The chain recombines TRBV7-8 with TRBJ2-7, with D perhaps TRBD1 (5 bases). The CDR3 has 15 residues. Per germline, CDR1 SGHVS and CDR2 FQNEAQ. Between the trimmed V and J ends, which lost 2 bases and 5 bases, there was a span of 16 bases. The CDR3: CASSLRLGAVDEQYV. CDR3 bases: TGTGCCAGCAGCTTACGGTTAGGGGCGGTTGACGAGCAGTACGTC.

This clone was seen just once. The rearrangement uses TRBV5-1 and TRBJ2-1; 8 bases match TRBD1. The CDR3 sequence is 13 residues long. V was clipped by 7 bases and J by 3 bases; unmatched bases: 3. Germline-derived CDR1 and CDR2 are SGHRS and YFSETQ. CDR3 bases: TGCGCCAGCTGGGACAGGAGCTACAATGAGCAGTTCTTC. Its translation is CASWDRSYNEQFF.

This clone was seen a few times. This chain links TRBV7-9 with TRBJ2-5, with 7 positions matching TRBD1. V dropped 5 bases and J dropped 1; count of bases not matched to a gene: 7. CDR3 length: 15 residues. The germline CDR1 and CDR2 sequences are SEHNR and FQNEAQ (reference sequence). This CDR3 is CASSLPGQPQETQYF. In DNA, the CDR3 is TGTGCCAGCAGCCTTCCGGGACAGCCCCAAGAGACCCAGTACTTC.

This clone occurred a few times. The chain carries TRBV9 and TRBJ2-3; 7 bases are a match to TRBD2. CDR3 length: 15 residues. The germline gives CDR1 SGDLS, CDR2 YYNGEE. Losses at the gene ends were 4 bases for V and 0 bases for J; bases not matched to a gene: 5. The DNA of the CDR3 is TGTGCCAGCAGCCCCCGCGGGGGAAGCACAGATACGCAGTATTTT. This gives the protein CASSPRGGSTDTQYF.

This sequence joins TRBV4-2 and TRBJ2-7; TRBD2 matches 8 bases. The CDR3 has 15 residues. The V gene's germline CDR1 is LGHNA and CDR2 YNFKEQ. Trimming took 1 base from V and 0 from J; bases not matched to a gene: 2. The CDR3 nucleotides read TGTGCCAGCAGCCAAGGCGGGGGGAACTCCTACGAGCAGTACTTC. The encoded protein is CASSQGGGNSYEQYF.

The V call is TRBV19, the J call TRBJ2-3; a weak D match, TRBD1 (7 bases). V lost 8 bases and J 3 bases, leaving 12 bases between the germline ends. Germline loops: CDR1 LNHDA, CDR2 SQIVND (reference sequence). This CDR3 has 13 residues. The CDR3 here is CASHRGGTDTQYF. In DNA form, the CDR3 reads TGTGCCAGTCACAGGGGAGGTACAGATACGCAGTATTTT. Full variable domain (rest looked up from reference TRBV19 and TRBJ2-3): DGGITQSPKYLFRKEGQNVTLSCEQNLNHDAMYWYRQDPGQGLRLIYYSQIVNDFQKGDIAEGYSVSREKKESFPLTVTSAQKNPTAFYLCASHRGGTDTQYFGPGTRLTVL.

The rearrangement joins TRBV14 to TRBJ1-1; D is possibly TRBD1 (6 bases). V shed 4 bases and J shed 3 bases, with 15 bases lying between them. The germline CDR1 and CDR2 sequences are SGHDN and FVKESK. The CDR3 contains 15 residues. CDR3 DNA sequence: TGTGCCAGCAGCCCCTCCCGAGGGGGATACACTGAAGCTTTCTTT. Its translation: CASSPSRGGYTEAFF.

The chain joins TRBV28 to TRBJ1-2; 9 nucleotides line up with TRBD1. Trimming at V came to 5 bases and at J to 8 bases, leaving 6 bases not matched to a gene. The CDR3 runs 13 residues. Per the germline V gene, CDR1 is MDHEN and CDR2 is SYDVKM. CDR3 sequence: CASSMGQGGGYTF. The CDR3 bases are TGTGCCAGCAGTATGGGACAGGGAGGAGGCTACACCTTC.